This T cell receptor beta chain stems from a study of T cell changes during pregnancy in multiple sclerosis. TCRdb keeps only in-frame clones here, not all; method: immunoSEQ multiplex PCR. The sample records 40,000 to 60,000 clones, roughly nine tenths being singletons. Per germline, CDR1 SGDLS and CDR2 YYNGEE. V shed 1 base, J shed 4 bases, and the junction held 5 bases outside the gene matches. The CDR3 sequence is 15 residues long. The TCR was taken from a female donor with multiple sclerosis, enrolled in a pregnancy study. The source material was CD8+ T cells from peripheral blood mononuclear cells, sampled after pregnancy. The gene calls are TRBV9 and TRBJ1-1, with 9 bases aligning to TRBD1. The CDR3 DNA reads TGTGCCAGCAGCGTAAATCTGGACAGGGGCACTGAAGCTTTCTTT. Its protein product is CASSVNLDRGTEAFF.